What follows describes a single T cell receptor beta chain. No antigen is known for it. Subsets obtained from CD4+ cells comprised CD45RA+ naive and CD45RA-negative memory cells. The protocol was immunoSEQ multiplex PCR, while the TCRdb copy is restricted to in-frame clones and leaves out a portion. The sample comprises 2 million to 3 million clones, 80% to 95% of which are singletons, and about 0.38% rests with the top ten. The data were taken from a study of shared clonotypes between healthy human individuals. Germline CDR1 MNHNS, CDR2 SASEGT. The CDR3 sequence is 17 residues long. The V gene end was trimmed by 4 bases and the J gene end by 4 bases; junction bases not matched to a gene: 8. Findings and caveats of the study: Sequencing of the sorted subsets was shown by rarefaction to be incomplete despite large depth.

The receptor's source is a man between 18 and 29 years old in good health. Some clones in this sample may be carry-over from other donors' samples. Input material: naive CD4+ T cells from PBMCs. Described subset: CD45RA+ positively selected. J is TRBJ2-3 and V is TRBV6-1; 13 positions agree with TRBD2. This CDR3 is CASSAKLAGGPADTQYF. The CDR3 nucleotides read TGTGCCAGCAGTGCGAAACTAGCGGGAGGGCCCGCAGATACGCAGTATTTT.